The 8 T cell receptor beta chains below come from one sample, sequenced in a study of blood T cells in healthy people across ages. Then a second PCR, running about 6 to 12 cycles, was carried out with a sample-barcoded 5' primer and a J-beta primer mix. One entry per CDR3 protein, called by TCRdb with MiXCR from the 5' RACE reads. The sample yields about 1.7 million distinct CDR3 sequences, under 30% seen once. Sequencing was carried out using blood. The receptors were gathered from a woman in her twenties or thirties in good health.

This clonotype has a count of ten or more. The chain links TRBV20-1 to TRBJ2-1; TRBD1 or TRBD2 may be the D gene (6 bases each). CDR1 and CDR2 from the germline V gene are DFQATT and SNEGSKA (reference sequence). The CDR3 is 13 residues long. V dropped 3 bases and J dropped 6 bases, with 12 bases sitting between them. Here the CDR3 DNA reads TGCAGTGCTAGCGGGGGCGAATTCAATGAGCAGTTCTTC. Translation gives CSASGGEFNEQFF.

The gene calls are TRBV20-1 and TRBJ2-1; TRBD2 matches at 8 bases. Germline V lookup: CDR1 DFQATT, CDR2 SNEGSKA (reference sequence). The ends lost 0 bases at V and 13 bases at J; junction bases unmatched: 8. The CDR3 spans 13 residues. DNA of the CDR3: TGCAGTGCTAGAGATCCTAGCGGGTGGTTCCAGTTCTTC. Residues: CSARDPSGWFQFF.

A few counts support this clonotype. This chain uses TRBV3-1 with TRBJ2-7, with D perhaps TRBD1 or TRBD2 (5 bases each). The CDR3 has 12 residues. Germline loops: CDR1 LGHDT, CDR2 YNNKEL (reference sequence). V was pared by 1 base and J by 12 bases, with 13 bases between. The CDR3 nucleotides read TGTGCCAGCAGCCAAGGATATGAGGGGTCGTACTTC. Protein: CASSQGYEGSYF.

This clonotype has a count of ten or more. The gene calls are TRBV6-5 and TRBJ1-1; D unclear. This CDR3 comprises 15 residues. In germline, CDR1 is MNHEY, CDR2 SVGAGI. The germline V and J ends were trimmed by 4 bases and 1 base, with 13 bases remaining between them. CDR3 residues: CASSFPPGENTEAFF. CDR3 sequence (DNA): TGTGCCAGCAGTTTCCCCCCCGGGGAGAACACTGAAGCTTTCTTT.

This clonotype showed up just a few times. CDR3 region: CSASPRAGEAFF. In DNA, the CDR3 is TGCAGTGCTAGCCCCCGAGCAGGTGAAGCTTTCTTT. The chain carries TRBV20-1 and TRBJ1-1; D call uncertain. The CDR3 covers 12 residues. Germline V gives CDR1 DFQATT, CDR2 SNEGSKA (reference sequence). The V and J ends lost 3 bases and 7 bases respectively, with 12 bases between them.

This clonotype was detected many times. One junction end disagrees with the germline gene, perhaps due to a read error. The chain has TRBV27 and TRBJ2-1, with D perhaps matching TRBD2 (6 bases). The CDR3 has 14 residues. Germline V lookup: CDR1 MNHEY, CDR2 SMNVEV (reference sequence). The CDR3 here is CASSAGGSYNEQFF. CDR3 bases: TGCGCCAGCAGTGCCGGGGGCTCCTACAATGAGCAGTTCTTC.

This clonotype was detected many times. The DNA of the CDR3 is TGCAGTGCTAGGGACGTCAGCAATCAGCCCCAGCATTTT. Amino acids: CSARDVSNQPQHF. The gene calls are TRBV20-1 and TRBJ1-5; D is unclear. The CDR3 is 13 residues long. Germline V lookup: CDR1 DFQATT, CDR2 SNEGSKA (reference sequence). V lost 3 bases, J lost 1 base, and 7 bases lay in between.

At least ten counts were recorded for this clonotype. The rearrangement uses TRBV9 and TRBJ2-7; 8 nucleotides align to TRBD2. The CDR3 has 16 amino acids. The J segment lost 2 bases and the V segment lost 0 bases, leaving 7 bases of the junction unmatched. The germline V gene encodes CDR1 SGDLS and CDR2 YYNGEE. The CDR3 region has the DNA TGTGCCAGCAGCGTAGACGAGCGGGAGTTCACCTACGAGCAGTACTTC. As protein: CASSVDEREFTYEQYF.